These T cell receptor beta chains were read from a single sample in a study of blood T cell repertoires in COVID-19. Profiling relied on immunoSEQ multiplex PCR, and the TCRdb table lists in-frame clones only, not all of them. The table records 110,000 to 150,000 clones, about 80% of them present only once. Sequenced material: peripheral blood. The receptors here all came from a human donor in a cohort sampled during active COVID-19. Both conserved end residues are part of each CDR3. Fields, in order: clone size, V gene, J gene, D gene, CDR3 protein, CDR3 DNA. D genes are given only for firm matches. The size of a clone is reported for some rows only, either as once, few or many, or as a class for expanded clones.

abundance: NA
v_gene: TRBV6-2/TRBV6-3
j_gene: TRBJ1-6
d_gene: NA
CDR3aa: CASSIGDSPLHF
CDR3nt: TGTGCCAGCAGCATAGGGGATTCACCCCTCCACTTT

abundance: NA
v_gene: TRBV10-1
j_gene: TRBJ1-2
d_gene: TRBD1
CDR3aa: CASSKGQGADGYTF
CDR3nt: TGCGCCAGCAGTAAGGGACAGGGGGCTGATGGCTACACCTTC

abundance: NA
v_gene: TRBV28
j_gene: TRBJ2-3
d_gene: NA
CDR3aa: CASSHGQASTDTQYF
CDR3nt: TGTGCCAGCAGCCACGGACAAGCTAGCACAGATACGCAGTATTTT

abundance: NA
v_gene: TRBV19
j_gene: TRBJ2-2
d_gene: TRBD1
CDR3aa: CASSAPRQGNTGELFF
CDR3nt: TGTGCCAGTAGTGCCCCCCGACAGGGGAACACCGGGGAGCTGTTTTTT

abundance: NA
v_gene: TRBV9
j_gene: TRBJ1-1
d_gene: TRBD1
CDR3aa: CASSPRQGGEAFF
CDR3nt: TGTGCCAGCAGCCCCCGACAGGGCGGTGAAGCTTTCTTT

abundance: NA
v_gene: TRBV5-6
j_gene: TRBJ2-3
d_gene: TRBD2
CDR3aa: CASIPSGGPTDTQYF
CDR3nt: TGTGCCAGCATCCCTAGCGGGGGACCCACAGATACGCAGTATTTT

abundance: once
v_gene: TRBV13
j_gene: TRBJ2-2
d_gene: NA
CDR3aa: CASSLLGDNGELFF
CDR3nt: TGTGCCAGCAGCTTACTTGGGGACAATGGGGAGCTGTTTTTT

abundance: NA
v_gene: TRBV29-1
j_gene: TRBJ1-2
d_gene: NA
CDR3aa: CSAGGQIYGYTF
CDR3nt: TGCAGCGCCGGGGGGCAGATCTATGGCTACACCTTC

abundance: NA
v_gene: TRBV11-2
j_gene: TRBJ1-2
d_gene: NA
CDR3aa: CASSLLREGYGYTF
CDR3nt: TGTGCCAGCAGCTTACTCAGGGAGGGCTATGGCTACACCTTC

abundance: NA
v_gene: TRBV6-5
j_gene: TRBJ2-5
d_gene: TRBD2
CDR3aa: CASSWGLAGEETQYF
CDR3nt: TGTGCCAGCAGCTGGGGACTAGCGGGGGAAGAGACCCAGTACTTC

abundance: once
v_gene: TRBV7-3
j_gene: TRBJ2-7
d_gene: NA
CDR3aa: CASSRERGYEQYF
CDR3nt: TGTGCCAGCAGCCGTGAGCGAGGCTACGAGCAGTACTTC

abundance: NA
v_gene: TRBV7-9
j_gene: TRBJ1-1
d_gene: NA
CDR3aa: CASSYRDTAAFF
CDR3nt: TGTGCCAGCAGCTACAGGGACACGGCGGCTTTCTTT

abundance: NA
v_gene: TRBV6-5
j_gene: TRBJ1-4
d_gene: TRBD1
CDR3aa: CASRTGQEASEKLFF
CDR3nt: TGTGCCAGCAGGACGGGACAGGAGGCTTCTGAAAAACTGTTTTTT

abundance: NA
v_gene: TRBV19
j_gene: TRBJ2-3
d_gene: NA
CDR3aa: CASTPGGTDTQYF
CDR3nt: TGTGCCAGTACCCCCGGGGGCACAGATACGCAGTATTTT

abundance: NA
v_gene: TRBV7-9
j_gene: TRBJ2-2
d_gene: NA
CDR3aa: CASSFDRTNTGELFF
CDR3nt: TGTGCCAGCAGCTTCGACAGGACGAACACCGGGGAGCTGTTTTTT

abundance: NA
v_gene: TRBV19
j_gene: TRBJ2-1
d_gene: TRBD2
CDR3aa: CASRLGTSGRNEQFF
CDR3nt: TGTGCCAGTAGGCTCGGGACTAGCGGGAGGAATGAGCAGTTCTTC

abundance: NA
v_gene: TRBV9
j_gene: TRBJ1-2
d_gene: NA
CDR3aa: CASSVGEGPNYGYTF
CDR3nt: TGTGCCAGCAGCGTAGGTGAGGGTCCTAACTATGGCTACACCTTC

abundance: NA
v_gene: TRBV19
j_gene: TRBJ1-2
d_gene: TRBD1
CDR3aa: CASSPEGQDGYTF
CDR3nt: TGTGCCAGTAGTCCCGAAGGACAGGATGGCTACACCTTC

abundance: NA
v_gene: TRBV18
j_gene: TRBJ2-1
d_gene: TRBD1
CDR3aa: CASSPTPLGQGRNEQFF
CDR3nt: TGTGCCAGCTCCCCCACCCCTCTGGGACAGGGCCGTAATGAGCAGTTCTTC

abundance: NA
v_gene: TRBV28
j_gene: TRBJ2-1
d_gene: TRBD1
CDR3aa: CASRNRGTYKQFF
CDR3nt: TGTGCCAGCAGGAACAGGGGTACTTACAAGCAGTTCTTC

abundance: NA
v_gene: TRBV23-1
j_gene: TRBJ2-7
d_gene: NA
CDR3aa: CASTRTSRQAQEQYF
CDR3nt: TGCGCCAGCACCCGCACTTCCCGACAGGCACAAGAGCAGTACTTC

abundance: NA
v_gene: TRBV10-3
j_gene: TRBJ1-5
d_gene: TRBD1
CDR3aa: CAISESAGQGGQPQHF
CDR3nt: TGTGCCATCAGTGAGTCTGCAGGACAGGGCGGGCAGCCCCAGCATTTT

abundance: NA
v_gene: TRBV4-1
j_gene: TRBJ2-1
d_gene: NA
CDR3aa: CASSQSGQRREQFF
CDR3nt: TGCGCCAGCAGCCAAAGTGGACAGAGACGAGAGCAGTTCTTC

abundance: NA
v_gene: TRBV20-1
j_gene: TRBJ2-1
d_gene: TRBD2
CDR3aa: CSASGSGGAFEQFF
CDR3nt: TGCAGTGCTAGTGGTAGCGGGGGGGCATTTGAGCAGTTCTTC

abundance: NA
v_gene: TRBV3-1/TRBV3-2
j_gene: TRBJ1-1
d_gene: NA
CDR3aa: CASSLSVDTEAFF
CDR3nt: TGTGCCAGCAGCCTTAGCGTTGACACTGAAGCTTTCTTT

abundance: NA
v_gene: TRBV5-1
j_gene: TRBJ1-3
d_gene: NA
CDR3aa: CASSASTGSSGNTIYF
CDR3nt: TGCGCCAGCAGCGCGTCCACAGGGAGCTCTGGAAACACCATATATTTT

abundance: many
v_gene: TRBV5-1
j_gene: TRBJ2-7
d_gene: TRBD2
CDR3aa: CASSFDGGGLNEQYF
CDR3nt: TGCGCCAGCAGCTTCGATGGCGGGGGGCTAAACGAGCAGTACTTC

abundance: NA
v_gene: TRBV19
j_gene: TRBJ2-3
d_gene: NA
CDR3aa: CASSTDLLRTDTQYF
CDR3nt: TGTGCCAGTAGTACAGACCTCCTTCGCACAGATACGCAGTATTTT

abundance: NA
v_gene: TRBV5-5
j_gene: TRBJ1-3
d_gene: TRBD1
CDR3aa: CASSGTGAPSGNTIYF
CDR3nt: TGTGCCAGCAGCGGGACAGGCGCCCCCTCTGGAAACACCATATATTTT

abundance: NA
v_gene: TRBV5-8
j_gene: TRBJ2-1
d_gene: TRBD2
CDR3aa: CASSLGLAGRSEQFF
CDR3nt: TGTGCCAGCAGCCTGGGACTAGCGGGGAGGAGTGAGCAGTTCTTC

abundance: NA
v_gene: TRBV11-2
j_gene: TRBJ2-3
d_gene: NA
CDR3aa: CASSFLGRARTQYF
CDR3nt: TGTGCCAGCAGCTTTTTAGGCCGCGCGAGGACGCAGTATTTT

abundance: NA
v_gene: TRBV7-2
j_gene: TRBJ2-2
d_gene: TRBD2
CDR3aa: CASSHFSGNANTGELFF
CDR3nt: TGTGCCAGCAGCCATTTTAGCGGGAACGCGAACACCGGGGAGCTGTTTTTT

abundance: NA
v_gene: TRBV5-1
j_gene: TRBJ1-2
d_gene: NA
CDR3aa: CASSLAGDYGYTF
CDR3nt: TGCGCCAGCAGCTTGGCCGGAGACTATGGCTACACCTTC

abundance: NA
v_gene: TRBV3-1/TRBV3-2
j_gene: TRBJ2-5
d_gene: TRBD2
CDR3aa: CASSQRTSGAKETQYF
CDR3nt: TGTGCCAGCAGCCAGCGGACTAGCGGGGCCAAAGAGACCCAGTACTTC

abundance: NA
v_gene: TRBV15
j_gene: TRBJ1-5
d_gene: NA
CDR3aa: CATSREQGQLFSNQPQHF
CDR3nt: TGTGCCACCAGCAGAGAGCAGGGACAACTCTTTAGCAATCAGCCCCAGCATTTT

abundance: once
v_gene: TRBV29-1
j_gene: TRBJ2-4
d_gene: TRBD1
CDR3aa: CSAKGQGANIQYF
CDR3nt: TGCAGCGCGAAGGGACAGGGGGCGAACATTCAGTACTTC

abundance: once
v_gene: TRBV2
j_gene: TRBJ2-7
d_gene: NA
CDR3aa: CASGATRNYEQYF
CDR3nt: TGTGCCAGCGGGGCCACGCGTAACTACGAGCAGTACTTC

abundance: NA
v_gene: TRBV27
j_gene: TRBJ1-1
d_gene: NA
CDR3aa: CASSLRGSSEAFF
CDR3nt: TGTGCCAGCAGTTTAAGAGGCAGCTCTGAAGCTTTCTTT

abundance: NA
v_gene: TRBV6-5
j_gene: TRBJ1-2
d_gene: TRBD1
CDR3aa: CASSLGQGSGYTF
CDR3nt: TGTGCCAGCAGCCTCGGACAGGGTTCCGGCTACACCTTC

abundance: NA
v_gene: TRBV19
j_gene: TRBJ2-3
d_gene: TRBD2
CDR3aa: CASSIPGLAGGTDTQYF
CDR3nt: TGTGCCAGTAGTATCCCCGGACTAGCGGGGGGCACAGATACGCAGTATTTT

abundance: NA
v_gene: TRBV18
j_gene: TRBJ1-2
d_gene: NA
CDR3aa: CASSSKTANYGYTF
CDR3nt: TGTGCCAGCTCATCTAAGACAGCTAACTATGGCTACACCTTC

abundance: NA
v_gene: TRBV5-1
j_gene: TRBJ2-5
d_gene: TRBD2
CDR3aa: CASSPRFGGGRRETQYF
CDR3nt: TGCGCCAGCAGCCCCCGATTCGGGGGGGGGCGGCGAGAGACCCAGTACTTC

abundance: NA
v_gene: TRBV9
j_gene: TRBJ1-1
d_gene: NA
CDR3aa: CASSVGLSTEAFF
CDR3nt: TGTGCCAGCAGCGTAGGGTTGAGCACTGAAGCTTTCTTT

abundance: NA
v_gene: TRBV25-1
j_gene: TRBJ1-2
d_gene: TRBD1
CDR3aa: CASSNGQGGRGYTF
CDR3nt: TGTGCCAGCAGTAACGGACAGGGGGGACGTGGCTACACCTTC

abundance: NA
v_gene: TRBV12-3/TRBV12-4
j_gene: TRBJ1-5
d_gene: NA
CDR3aa: CASSGTANQPQHF
CDR3nt: TGTGCCAGCAGTGGAACAGCCAACCAGCCCCAGCATTTT

abundance: once
v_gene: TRBV5-1
j_gene: TRBJ2-1
d_gene: TRBD2
CDR3aa: CASTLAGTSTEQFF
CDR3nt: TGCGCCAGCACCTTGGCCGGGACTAGCACTGAGCAGTTCTTC